The rows below give T cell receptor beta chains drawn from one sample of a study of post-analysis software for immune sequencing data. From the PCR reads, TCRdb called clonotypes with MiXCR, one entry per CDR3 protein. The sample carries 650,000 to 900,000 distinct CDR3 sequences, approximately 44% recorded once. The sequenced sample was blood. The receptors originated from a girl between 5 and 17 years old with multiple sclerosis. CDR3s include the opening cysteine and the closing phenylalanine or tryptophan. D genes are given only for firm matches. Not every row has a clone size; where given, it reads once, few, many or a size class.

v_gene	j_gene	d_gene	abundance	CDR3aa	CDR3nt
TRBV29-1	TRBJ2-5	NA	NA	CSVTTGQETQYF	TGCAGCGTTACCACAGGGCAAGAGACCCAGTACTTC
TRBV20-1	TRBJ1-4	TRBD1	few	CSARVAGGEKLFF	TGCAGTGCTAGAGTTGCAGGGGGTGAAAAACTGTTTTTT
TRBV13	TRBJ2-1	TRBD1	NA	CASSSNSEPGTGGFNEQFF	TGTGCCAGCAGCTCTAACTCCGAGCCCGGGACAGGGGGCTTTAATGAGCAGTTCTTC
TRBV27	TRBJ2-6	NA	NA	CASSSPGYGANVLTF	TGTGCCAGCAGTTCCCCCGGTTATGGGGCCAACGTCCTGACTTTC
TRBV18	TRBJ2-1	NA	few	CASSAEWGNEQFF	TGTGCCAGCTCAGCGGAGTGGGGCAATGAGCAGTTCTTC
TRBV7-9	TRBJ1-6	TRBD1	NA	CATQTGTGVNSPLHF	TGTGCCACTCAAACCGGGACAGGGGTGAATTCACCCCTCCACTTT
TRBV27	TRBJ2-1	TRBD2	NA	CASSLRAPGLAVWNEQFF	TGTGCCAGCAGTTTAAGAGCCCCGGGACTAGCGGTCTGGAATGAGCAGTTCTTC
TRBV24-1	TRBJ2-5	TRBD1	NA	CATSGGGTGAETQYF	TGTGCCACCAGTGGAGGGGGGACAGGGGCAGAGACCCAGTACTTC
TRBV29-1	TRBJ2-1	NA	NA	CSVDGGASSYNEQFF	TGCAGCGTGGACGGAGGGGCGAGCTCCTACAATGAGCAGTTCTTC
TRBV14	TRBJ1-4	NA	NA	CASSSRGLANEKLFF	TGTGCCAGCAGCTCCAGGGGACTCGCTAATGAAAAACTGTTTTTT
TRBV4-3	TRBJ2-7	NA	NA	CAQGAFSYEQYF	TGCGCCCAGGGAGCCTTCTCCTACGAGCAGTACTTC
TRBV7-9	TRBJ2-7	TRBD2	few	CASSGRDHEQYF	TGTGCCAGCAGCGGGAGGGACCACGAGCAGTACTTC
TRBV20-1	TRBJ2-7	NA	few	CSARDGGGAYEQYF	TGCAGTGCTAGAGATGGCGGCGGAGCCTACGAGCAGTACTTC
TRBV18	TRBJ2-7	NA	few	CASSSTGSGSYEQYF	TGTGCCAGCTCGTCGACAGGGAGCGGGTCCTACGAGCAGTACTTC
TRBV12-3/TRBV12-4	TRBJ2-1	NA	NA	CASTPGTAYNEQFF	TGTGCCAGCACCCCCGGGACGGCATACAATGAGCAGTTCTTC
TRBV4-1	TRBJ2-5	NA	NA	CASSPGPSWSEQYF	TGCGCCAGCAGCCCAGGTCCTAGCTGGTCGGAGCAGTACTTC
TRBV12-3/TRBV12-4	TRBJ1-2	TRBD1	NA	CASSPSSRDRVYGYTF	TGTGCCAGCAGTCCATCGTCCCGGGACAGGGTCTATGGCTACACCTTC
TRBV3-1	TRBJ2-7	NA	NA	CASSQEPGDEQYF	TGTGCCAGCAGCCAAGAACCCGGGGACGAGCAGTACTTC
TRBV7-2	TRBJ2-7	TRBD1	few	CASSLDGTEIYEQYF	TGTGCCAGCAGCTTAGACGGGACAGAGATCTACGAGCAGTACTTC
TRBV27	TRBJ2-7	NA	few	CASSIDRDSPYEQYF	TGTGCCAGCAGTATAGACCGAGACAGCCCCTACGAGCAGTACTTC
TRBV27	TRBJ2-7	NA	few	CASSEEYLYEQYF	TGTGCCAGCTCGGAGGAATACCTCTACGAGCAGTACTTC
TRBV7-9	TRBJ2-1	TRBD2	NA	CASSRAGGPSEQFF	TGCGCCAGCAGCCGAGCGGGAGGGCCAAGTGAGCAGTTCTTC
TRBV20-1	TRBJ2-4	NA	NA	CSAGLMGGGNIQYF	TGCAGTGCAGGGCTAATGGGGGGCGGAAACATTCAGTACTTC
TRBV2	TRBJ2-4	NA	NA	CASSGGVAKNIQYF	TGTGCCAGCAGTGGCGGGGTAGCCAAAAACATTCAGTACTTC
TRBV27	TRBJ1-2	NA	few	CASSPQPGPRGGYTF	TGTGCCAGCAGTCCCCAGCCGGGCCCCCGGGGTGGCTACACCTTC
TRBV29-1	TRBJ2-3	NA	few	CSVEIRVQDTQYF	TGCAGCGTTGAAATCCGGGTTCAAGATACGCAGTATTTT
TRBV29-1	TRBJ2-5	TRBD1	few	CSVDRQGRTQYF	TGCAGCGTTGACCGACAGGGGAGGACCCAGTACTTC
TRBV6-5	TRBJ2-1	TRBD2	NA	CASSSMWTSGRNEQFF	TGTGCCAGCAGCTCTATGTGGACTAGCGGGAGGAATGAGCAGTTCTTC
TRBV9	TRBJ2-7	TRBD2	NA	CASSSSGTSPYEQYF	TGTGCCAGCAGCTCTAGCGGGACGTCTCCCTACGAGCAGTACTTC
TRBV13	TRBJ2-7	NA	NA	CASGIGTYEQYF	TGTGCCAGCGGAATAGGAACCTACGAGCAGTACTTC
TRBV15	TRBJ1-4	NA	NA	CATSRDLQGGEKLFF	TGTGCCACCAGCAGAGATCTACAGGGCGGAGAAAAACTGTTTTTT
TRBV11-2	TRBJ1-5	NA	many	CASSLEGGASNQPQHF	TGTGCCAGCAGCTTAGAAGGGGGAGCTAGCAATCAGCCCCAGCATTTT
TRBV25-1	TRBJ2-1	TRBD2	NA	CASSAASGRASSYNEQFF	TGTGCCAGCAGCGCGGCTAGCGGGAGGGCTAGCTCCTACAATGAGCAGTTCTTC
TRBV20-1	TRBJ2-5	TRBD2	NA	CSATPGLAGGTQYF	TGCAGTGCTACTCCGGGACTAGCGGGGGGGACCCAGTACTTC
TRBV6-2/TRBV6-3	TRBJ2-6	TRBD2	few	CASSYPSRLAEVPTLRANVLTF	TGTGCCAGCAGTTACCCCTCTAGGCTAGCGGAAGTCCCTACTCTGAGGGCCAACGTCCTGACTTTC
TRBV7-8	TRBJ2-5	NA	many	CASSLEGQETQYF	TGTGCCAGCAGTTTGGAGGGGCAGGAGACCCAGTACTTC
TRBV5-1	TRBJ2-3	TRBD2	NA	CASSTLQTSGGRDTQYF	TGCGCCAGCAGCACTTTACAGACTAGCGGGGGCCGAGATACGCAGTATTTT
TRBV9	TRBJ1-5	NA	NA	CASSRGGNSNQPQHF	TGTGCCAGCAGCCGAGGGGGGAATAGCAATCAGCCCCAGCATTTT
TRBV20-1	TRBJ2-5	TRBD1	few	CSARDRDRGLREQYF	TGCAGTGCTAGAGACCGGGACAGGGGATTGAGGGAGCAGTACTTC
TRBV29-1	TRBJ1-2	NA	NA	CSVLGPHGCYTF	TGCAGCGTTCTGGGACCGCACGGATGCTACACCTTC
TRBV4-1	TRBJ1-1	NA	NA	CASSQKILGNTEAFF	TGCGCCAGCAGCCAAAAGATTCTAGGGAACACTGAAGCTTTCTTT
TRBV28	TRBJ2-5	NA	NA	CASGLTQYF	TGTGCCAGCGGGTTGACCCAGTACTTC
TRBV3-1	TRBJ2-5	NA	NA	CAGSERAGRQETQYF	TGTGCCGGCAGCGAGAGGGCGGGACGGCAAGAGACCCAGTACTTC
TRBV20-1	TRBJ2-3	NA	few	CSASQTQYF	TGCAGTGCTTCGCAAACGCAGTATTTT
TRBV4-3	TRBJ1-1	NA	NA	CASNQDMGVGTEAFF	TGCGCCAGCAACCAAGACATGGGAGTGGGCACTGAAGCTTTCTTT
TRBV20-1	TRBJ2-3	TRBD1	few	CSVWKRTGFLHRTDTQYF	TGCAGTGTTTGGAAACGGACAGGTTTTTTACATCGCACAGATACGCAGTATTTT
TRBV4-3	TRBJ2-7	NA	NA	CASSQVSRSYEQYF	TGCGCCAGCAGCCAAGTTTCACGGTCCTACGAGCAGTACTTC
TRBV6-1	TRBJ1-2	NA	few	CASSRRQAIYGYTF	TGTGCCAGCAGTAGGAGACAGGCGATCTATGGCTACACCTTC
TRBV6-5	TRBJ1-5	NA	NA	CASTPGQGGQPQHF	TGTGCCAGCACCCCGGGGCAGGGAGGGCAGCCCCAGCATTTT
TRBV27	TRBJ2-7	TRBD2	few	CASSLSVSGVPYEQYF	TGTGCCAGCAGTTTATCAGTTAGCGGGGTTCCCTACGAGCAGTACTTC
TRBV5-1	TRBJ2-7	TRBD1	NA	CASSPKGTGGGEQYF	TGCGCCAGCAGCCCGAAAGGGACAGGGGGAGGCGAGCAGTACTTC
TRBV12-3/TRBV12-4	TRBJ1-4	NA	few	CASSLPPGEKLFF	TGTGCCAGCAGTTTACCCCCGGGTGAAAAACTGTTTTTT
TRBV20-1	TRBJ1-1	TRBD1	NA	CSARVGQGAEAFF	TGCAGTGCTAGAGTCGGGCAGGGGGCTGAAGCTTTCTTT
TRBV3-1	TRBJ2-7	NA	NA	CASSQDLRSHEQYF	TGTGCCAGCAGCCAAGATCTTAGGAGCCACGAGCAGTACTTC